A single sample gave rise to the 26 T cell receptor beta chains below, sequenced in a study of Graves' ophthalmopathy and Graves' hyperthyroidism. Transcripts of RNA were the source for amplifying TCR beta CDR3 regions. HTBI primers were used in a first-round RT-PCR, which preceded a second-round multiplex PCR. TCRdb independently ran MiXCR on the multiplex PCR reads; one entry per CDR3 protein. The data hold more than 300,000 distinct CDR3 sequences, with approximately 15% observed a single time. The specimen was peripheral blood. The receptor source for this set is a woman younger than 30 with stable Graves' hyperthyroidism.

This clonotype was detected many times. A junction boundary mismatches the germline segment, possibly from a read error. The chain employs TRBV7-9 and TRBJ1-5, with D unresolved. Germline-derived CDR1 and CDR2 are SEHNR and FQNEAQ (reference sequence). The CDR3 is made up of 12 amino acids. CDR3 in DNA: TGTGCCAGCAGTTTAGAGAATCAGCCCCAGCATTTT. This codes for CASSLENQPQHF.

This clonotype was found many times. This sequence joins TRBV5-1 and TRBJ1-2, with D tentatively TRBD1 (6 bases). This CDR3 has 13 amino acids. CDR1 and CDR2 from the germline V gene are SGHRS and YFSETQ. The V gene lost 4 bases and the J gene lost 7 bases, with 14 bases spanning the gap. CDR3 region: CASSITQGGGYTF. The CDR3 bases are TGCGCCAGCAGCATTACACAGGGTGGTGGCTACACCTTC.

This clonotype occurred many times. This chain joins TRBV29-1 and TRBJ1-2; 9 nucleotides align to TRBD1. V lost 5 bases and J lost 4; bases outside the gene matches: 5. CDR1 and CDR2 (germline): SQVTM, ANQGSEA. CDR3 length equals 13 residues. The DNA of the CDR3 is TGCAGCGTTCCTACAGGGGGCGGCTATGGCTACACCTTC. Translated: CSVPTGGGYGYTF.

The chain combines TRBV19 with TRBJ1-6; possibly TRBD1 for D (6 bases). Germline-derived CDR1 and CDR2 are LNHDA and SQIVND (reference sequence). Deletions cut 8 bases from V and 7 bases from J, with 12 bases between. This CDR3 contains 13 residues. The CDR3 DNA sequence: TGTGCCAGTGGGAGGGGGAGCAATTCACCCCTCCACTTT. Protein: CASGRGSNSPLHF.

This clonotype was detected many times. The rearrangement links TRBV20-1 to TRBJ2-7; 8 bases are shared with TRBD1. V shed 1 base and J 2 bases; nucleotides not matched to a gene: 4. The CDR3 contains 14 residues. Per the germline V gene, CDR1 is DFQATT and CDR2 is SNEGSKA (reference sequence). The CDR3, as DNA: TGCAGTGCTAGAGGGGCGACAGGGGCCTACGAGCAGTACTTC. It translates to CSARGATGAYEQYF.

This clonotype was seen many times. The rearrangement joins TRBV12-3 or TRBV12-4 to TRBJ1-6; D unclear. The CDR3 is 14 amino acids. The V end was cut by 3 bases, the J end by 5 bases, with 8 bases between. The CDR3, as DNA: TGTGCCAGCAGTTTTGGGCTCCATAATTCACCCCTCCACTTT. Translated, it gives CASSFGLHNSPLHF.

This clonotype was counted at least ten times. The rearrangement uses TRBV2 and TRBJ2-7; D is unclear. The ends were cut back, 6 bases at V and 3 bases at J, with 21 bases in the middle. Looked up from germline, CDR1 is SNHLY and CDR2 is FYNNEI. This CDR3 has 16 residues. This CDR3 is CASRRSSGPQGYEQYF. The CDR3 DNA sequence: TGTGCCAGCAGGCGGAGTTCCGGTCCCCAAGGCTACGAGCAGTACTTC.

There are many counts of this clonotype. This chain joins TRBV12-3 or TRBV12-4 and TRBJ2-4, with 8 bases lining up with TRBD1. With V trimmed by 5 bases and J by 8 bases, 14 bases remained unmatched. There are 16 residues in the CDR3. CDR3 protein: CASSEIGQGVLDIQYF. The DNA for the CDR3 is TGTGCCAGCAGTGAGATAGGACAGGGAGTTTTGGACATTCAGTACTTC.

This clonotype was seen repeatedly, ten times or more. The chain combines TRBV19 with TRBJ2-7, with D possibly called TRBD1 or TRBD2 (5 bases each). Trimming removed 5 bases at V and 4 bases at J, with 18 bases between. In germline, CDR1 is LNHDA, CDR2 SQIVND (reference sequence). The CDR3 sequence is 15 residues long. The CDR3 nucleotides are TGTGCCAGTAGTGCCCGGGACGGTAGAGATTACGAGCAGTACTTC. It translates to CASSARDGRDYEQYF.

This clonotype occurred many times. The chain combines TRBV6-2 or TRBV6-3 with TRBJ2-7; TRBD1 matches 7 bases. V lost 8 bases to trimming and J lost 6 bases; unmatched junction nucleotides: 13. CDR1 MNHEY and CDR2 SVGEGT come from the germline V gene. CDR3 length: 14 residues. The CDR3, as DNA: TGTGCCAGCCGTCAAACCGGGACAGACGTCGAGCAGTACTTC. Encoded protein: CASRQTGTDVEQYF.

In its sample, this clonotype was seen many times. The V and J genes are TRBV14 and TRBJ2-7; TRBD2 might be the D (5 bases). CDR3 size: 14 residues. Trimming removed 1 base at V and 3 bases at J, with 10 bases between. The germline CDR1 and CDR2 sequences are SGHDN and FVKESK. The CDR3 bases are TGTGCCAGCAGCCAAGCCTCCGGGATCTACGAGCAGTACTTC. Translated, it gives CASSQASGIYEQYF.

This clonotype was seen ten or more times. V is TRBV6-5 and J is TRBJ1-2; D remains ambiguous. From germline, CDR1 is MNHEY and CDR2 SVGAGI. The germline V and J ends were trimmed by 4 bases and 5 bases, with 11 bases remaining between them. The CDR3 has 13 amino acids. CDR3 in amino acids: CASSWKAEYGYTF. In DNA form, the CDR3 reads TGTGCCAGCAGTTGGAAGGCGGAATATGGCTACACCTTC.

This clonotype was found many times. CDR3 loop: CASSSPERYEQYF. CDR3 nucleotides: TGTGCCAGCAGTTCGCCGGAGAGGTACGAGCAGTACTTC. The chain carries TRBV6-5 and TRBJ2-7, with D hard to call. CDR1 and CDR2 (germline): MNHEY, SVGAGI. The CDR3 spans 13 residues. Trimming removed 4 bases from V and 4 bases from J, with 11 bases in between.

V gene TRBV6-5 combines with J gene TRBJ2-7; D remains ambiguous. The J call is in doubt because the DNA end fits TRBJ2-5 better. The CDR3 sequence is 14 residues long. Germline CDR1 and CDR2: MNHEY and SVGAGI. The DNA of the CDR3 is TGTGCCAGCAGTTTCGACGGGCTGGGAGAGACCCAGTACTTC. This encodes CASSFDGLGETQYF.

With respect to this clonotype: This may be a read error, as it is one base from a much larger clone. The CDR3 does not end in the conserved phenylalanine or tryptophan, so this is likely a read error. The CDR3 DNA follows: TGTGCCAGCAGCTCGACGGGACAGGGGTCCTCCTACGAGCAGTACTAC. It yields the protein CASSSTGQGSSYEQYY. The rearrangement joins TRBV11-2 to TRBJ2-7; 10 bases are a match to TRBD1. V shed 4 bases, J shed 0 bases, and the junction held 6 bases outside the gene matches. Germline-derived CDR1 and CDR2 are SGHAT and FQNNGV. The length of the CDR3 is 16 residues.

As DNA, the CDR3 is TGTGCCAGCAGTTCTCAGGGAGGTGAGCAGTACTTC. It translates to CASSSQGGEQYF. The chain is built from TRBV7-9 and TRBJ2-7; D may be TRBD2 (6 bases). V lost 6 bases to trimming and J lost 7 bases, with 13 bases between them. Germline V gives CDR1 SEHNR, CDR2 FQNEAQ (reference sequence). The CDR3 runs to 12 residues.

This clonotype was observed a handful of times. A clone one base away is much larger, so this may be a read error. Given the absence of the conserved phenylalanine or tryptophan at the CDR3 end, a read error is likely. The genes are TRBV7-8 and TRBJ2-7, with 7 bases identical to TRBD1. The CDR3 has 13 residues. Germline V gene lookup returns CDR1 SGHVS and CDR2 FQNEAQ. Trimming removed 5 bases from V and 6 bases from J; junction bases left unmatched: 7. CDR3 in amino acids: CASSLNRDSEQYS. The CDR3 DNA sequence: TGTGCCAGCAGCCTAAACCGGGACAGCGAGCAGTACTCC.

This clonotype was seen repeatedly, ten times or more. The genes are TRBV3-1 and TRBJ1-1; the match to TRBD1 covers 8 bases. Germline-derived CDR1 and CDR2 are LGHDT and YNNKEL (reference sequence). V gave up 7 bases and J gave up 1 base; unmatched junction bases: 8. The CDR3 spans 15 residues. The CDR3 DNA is TGTGCCAGCACCGACCACGGGACAGGGAACACTGAAGCTTTCTTT. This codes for CASTDHGTGNTEAFF. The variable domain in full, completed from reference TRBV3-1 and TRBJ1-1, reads DTAVSQTPKYLVTQMGNDKSIKCEQNLGHDTMYWYKQDSKKFLKIMFSYNNKELIINETVPNRFSPKSPDKAHLNLHINSLELGDSAVYFCASTDHGTGNTEAFFGQGTRLTVV.

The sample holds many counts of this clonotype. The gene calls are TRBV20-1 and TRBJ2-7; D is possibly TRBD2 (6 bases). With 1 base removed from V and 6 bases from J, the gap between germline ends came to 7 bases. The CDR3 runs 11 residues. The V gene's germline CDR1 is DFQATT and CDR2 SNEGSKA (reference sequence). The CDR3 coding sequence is TGCAGTGCTAGAGGGGGAGGCGAGCAGTACTTC. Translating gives CSARGGGEQYF.

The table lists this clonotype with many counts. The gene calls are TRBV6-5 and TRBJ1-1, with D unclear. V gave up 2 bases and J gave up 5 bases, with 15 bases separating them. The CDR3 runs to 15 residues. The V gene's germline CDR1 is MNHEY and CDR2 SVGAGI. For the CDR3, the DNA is TGTGCCAGCAGTTACGGAAGGGTAGCGAGGACTGAAGCTTTCTTT. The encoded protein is CASSYGRVARTEAFF.

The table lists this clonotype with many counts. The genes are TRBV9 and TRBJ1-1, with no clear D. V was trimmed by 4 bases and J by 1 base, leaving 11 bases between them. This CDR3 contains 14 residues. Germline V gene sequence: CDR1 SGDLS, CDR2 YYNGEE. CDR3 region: CASSPQDSNTEAFF. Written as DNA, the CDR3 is TGTGCCAGCAGCCCTCAAGATTCGAACACTGAAGCTTTCTTT.

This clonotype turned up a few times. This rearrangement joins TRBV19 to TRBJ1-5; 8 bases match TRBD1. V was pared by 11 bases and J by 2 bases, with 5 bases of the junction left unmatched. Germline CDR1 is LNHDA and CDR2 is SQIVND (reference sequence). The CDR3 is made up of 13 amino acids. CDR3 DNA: TGTGCCGCAAAGGACAGGGGCAATCAGCCCCAGCATTTT. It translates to CAAKDRGNQPQHF.

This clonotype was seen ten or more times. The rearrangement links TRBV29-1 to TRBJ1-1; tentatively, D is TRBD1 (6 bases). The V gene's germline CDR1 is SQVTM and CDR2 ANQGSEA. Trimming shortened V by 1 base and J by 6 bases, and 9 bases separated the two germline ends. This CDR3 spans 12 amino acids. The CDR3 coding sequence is TGCAGCGTTGAAGGCCCAGGGGCTGAAGCTTTCTTT. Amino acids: CSVEGPGAEAFF.

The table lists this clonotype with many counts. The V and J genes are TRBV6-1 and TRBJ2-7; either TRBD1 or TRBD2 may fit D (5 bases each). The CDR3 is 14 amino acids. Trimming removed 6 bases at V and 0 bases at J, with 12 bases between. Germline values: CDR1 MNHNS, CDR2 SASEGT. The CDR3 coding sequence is TGTGCCAGCAGCTGGGACGTAGCCTCCTACGAGCAGTACTTC. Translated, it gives CASSWDVASYEQYF.

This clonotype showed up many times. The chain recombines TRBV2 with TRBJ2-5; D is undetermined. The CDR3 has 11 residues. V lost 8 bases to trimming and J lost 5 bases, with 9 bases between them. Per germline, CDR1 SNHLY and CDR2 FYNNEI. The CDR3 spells CASAGLETQYF. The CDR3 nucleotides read TGTGCCAGCGCCGGGTTGGAGACCCAGTACTTC.

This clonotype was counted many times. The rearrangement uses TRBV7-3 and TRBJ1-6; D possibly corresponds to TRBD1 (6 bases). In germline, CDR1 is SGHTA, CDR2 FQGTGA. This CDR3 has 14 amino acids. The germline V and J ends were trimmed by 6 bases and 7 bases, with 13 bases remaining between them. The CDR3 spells CASSQGDTNSPLHF. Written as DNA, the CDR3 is TGTGCCAGCAGTCAAGGGGACACAAATTCACCCCTCCACTTT.